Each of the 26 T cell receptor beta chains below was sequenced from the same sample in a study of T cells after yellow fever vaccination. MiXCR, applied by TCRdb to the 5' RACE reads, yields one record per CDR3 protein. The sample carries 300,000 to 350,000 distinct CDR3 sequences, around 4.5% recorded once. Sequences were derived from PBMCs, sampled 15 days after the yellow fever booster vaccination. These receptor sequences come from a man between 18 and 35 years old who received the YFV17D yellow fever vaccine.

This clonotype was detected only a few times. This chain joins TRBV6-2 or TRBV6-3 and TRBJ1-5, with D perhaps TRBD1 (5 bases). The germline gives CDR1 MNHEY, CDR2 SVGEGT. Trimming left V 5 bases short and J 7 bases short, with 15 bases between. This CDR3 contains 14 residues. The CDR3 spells CASSGRGLEQPQHF. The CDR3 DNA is TGTGCCAGCAGTGGGAGGGGCCTGGAGCAGCCCCAGCATTTT.

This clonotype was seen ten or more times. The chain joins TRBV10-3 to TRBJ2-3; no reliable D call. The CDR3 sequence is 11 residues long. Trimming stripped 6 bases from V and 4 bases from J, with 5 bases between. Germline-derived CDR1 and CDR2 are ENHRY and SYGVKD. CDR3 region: CAIRSSDTQYF. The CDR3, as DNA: TGTGCCATCAGGAGTTCAGATACGCAGTATTTT.

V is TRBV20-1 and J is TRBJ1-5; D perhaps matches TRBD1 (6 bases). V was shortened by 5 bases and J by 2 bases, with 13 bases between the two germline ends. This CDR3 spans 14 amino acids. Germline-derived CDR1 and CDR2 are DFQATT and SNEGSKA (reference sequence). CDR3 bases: TGCAGTGCTTCTCAGCCAGGGGGCAATCAGCCCCAGCATTTT. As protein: CSASQPGGNQPQHF.

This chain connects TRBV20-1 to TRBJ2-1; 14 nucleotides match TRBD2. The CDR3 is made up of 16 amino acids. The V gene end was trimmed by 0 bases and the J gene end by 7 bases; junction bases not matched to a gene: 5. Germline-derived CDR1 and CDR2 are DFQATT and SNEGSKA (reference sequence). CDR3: CSARDLTSGGANEQFF. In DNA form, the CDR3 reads TGCAGTGCTAGAGATTTGACTAGCGGGGGGGCGAATGAGCAGTTCTTC.

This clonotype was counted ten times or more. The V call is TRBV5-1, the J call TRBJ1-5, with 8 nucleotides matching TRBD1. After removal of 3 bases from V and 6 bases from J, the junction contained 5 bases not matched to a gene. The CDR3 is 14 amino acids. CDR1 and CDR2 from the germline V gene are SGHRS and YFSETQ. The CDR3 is CASSSGGAGQPQHF. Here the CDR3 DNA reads TGCGCCAGCAGCTCAGGGGGCGCAGGTCAGCCCCAGCATTTT.

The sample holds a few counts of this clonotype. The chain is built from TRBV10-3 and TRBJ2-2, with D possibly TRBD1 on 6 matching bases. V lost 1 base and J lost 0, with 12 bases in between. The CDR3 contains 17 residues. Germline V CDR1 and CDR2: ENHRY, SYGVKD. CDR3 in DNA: TGTGCCATCAGTGAGTTAGGGCAGGGGACGAACACCGGGGAGCTGTTTTTT. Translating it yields CAISELGQGTNTGELFF.

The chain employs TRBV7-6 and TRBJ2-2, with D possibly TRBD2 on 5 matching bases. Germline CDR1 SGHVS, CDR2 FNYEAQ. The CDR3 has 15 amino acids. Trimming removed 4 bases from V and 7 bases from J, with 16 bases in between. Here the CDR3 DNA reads TGTGCCAGCAGCTCCTCTCCTAGCATGTTCGGGGAGCTGTTTTTT. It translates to CASSSSPSMFGELFF.

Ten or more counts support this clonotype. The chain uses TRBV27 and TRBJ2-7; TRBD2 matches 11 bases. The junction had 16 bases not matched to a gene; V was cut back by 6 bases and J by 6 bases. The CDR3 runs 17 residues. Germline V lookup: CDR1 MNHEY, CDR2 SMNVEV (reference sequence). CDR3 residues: CASSTMILAGGNPEQYF. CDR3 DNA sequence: TGTGCCAGCAGCACAATGATTTTAGCGGGGGGGAATCCCGAGCAGTACTTC.

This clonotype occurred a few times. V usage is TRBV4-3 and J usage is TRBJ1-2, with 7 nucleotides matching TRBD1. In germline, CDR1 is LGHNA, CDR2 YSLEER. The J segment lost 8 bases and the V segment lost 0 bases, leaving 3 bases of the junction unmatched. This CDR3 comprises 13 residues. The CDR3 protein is CASSQEDRRGYTF. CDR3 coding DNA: TGCGCCAGCAGCCAAGAGGACAGGCGGGGCTACACCTTC.

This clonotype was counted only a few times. This CDR3 is CASSWASRPDGYTF. The CDR3 bases are TGTGCCAGCAGCTGGGCGTCGAGGCCGGATGGCTACACCTTC. The J gene is TRBJ1-2, the V gene TRBV28; no definite D call. Germline V CDR1 and CDR2: MDHEN, SYDVKM. Trimming shortened V by 6 bases and J by 6 bases, and 17 bases separated the two germline ends. The CDR3 is made up of 14 amino acids.

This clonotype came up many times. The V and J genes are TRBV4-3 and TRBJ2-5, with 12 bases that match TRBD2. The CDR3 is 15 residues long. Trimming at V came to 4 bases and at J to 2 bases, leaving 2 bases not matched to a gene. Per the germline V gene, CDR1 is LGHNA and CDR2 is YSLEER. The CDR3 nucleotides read TGCGCCAGCAGCCGACTAGCGGGGGAGCAAGAGACCCAGTACTTC. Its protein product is CASSRLAGEQETQYF.

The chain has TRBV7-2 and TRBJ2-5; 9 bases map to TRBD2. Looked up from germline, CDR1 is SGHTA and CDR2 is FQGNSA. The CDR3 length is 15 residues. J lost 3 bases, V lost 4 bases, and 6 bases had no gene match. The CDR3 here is CASSSERGDEETQYF. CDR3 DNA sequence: TGTGCCAGCAGCTCAGAGCGGGGGGACGAAGAGACCCAGTACTTC.

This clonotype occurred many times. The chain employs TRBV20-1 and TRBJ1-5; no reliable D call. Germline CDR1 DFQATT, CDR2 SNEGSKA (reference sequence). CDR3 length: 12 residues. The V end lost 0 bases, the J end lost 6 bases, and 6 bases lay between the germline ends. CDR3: CSARDRIQPQHF. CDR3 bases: TGCAGTGCTAGAGATCGGATTCAGCCCCAGCATTTT.

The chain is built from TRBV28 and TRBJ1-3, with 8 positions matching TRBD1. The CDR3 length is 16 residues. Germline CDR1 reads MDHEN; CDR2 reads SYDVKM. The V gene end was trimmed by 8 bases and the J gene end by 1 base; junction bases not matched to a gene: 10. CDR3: CASQGRQGISGNTIYF. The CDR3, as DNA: TGTGCCAGCCAGGGCAGACAGGGGATTTCTGGAAACACCATATATTTT. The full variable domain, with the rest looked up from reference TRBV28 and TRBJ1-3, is DVKVTQSSRYLVKRTGEKVFLECVQDMDHENMFWYRQDPGLGLRLIYFSYDVKMKEKGDIPEGYSVSREKKERFSLILESASTNQTSMYLCASQGRQGISGNTIYFGEGSWLTVV.

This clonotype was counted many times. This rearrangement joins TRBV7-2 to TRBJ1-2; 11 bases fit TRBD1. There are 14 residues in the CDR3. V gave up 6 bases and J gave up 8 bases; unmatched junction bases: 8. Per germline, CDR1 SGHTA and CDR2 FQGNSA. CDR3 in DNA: TGTGCCAGCAGTCCGGGGACAGGGGGACGAGGCTACACCTTC. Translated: CASSPGTGGRGYTF.

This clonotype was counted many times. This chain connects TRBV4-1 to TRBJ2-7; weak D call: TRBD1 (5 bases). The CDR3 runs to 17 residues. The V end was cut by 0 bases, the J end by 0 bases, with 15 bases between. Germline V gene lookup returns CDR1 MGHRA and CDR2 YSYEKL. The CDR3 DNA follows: TGCGCCAGCAGCCAAGATATTGACAGTTTGAGCTCCTACGAGCAGTACGTC. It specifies CASSQDIDSLSSYEQYV.

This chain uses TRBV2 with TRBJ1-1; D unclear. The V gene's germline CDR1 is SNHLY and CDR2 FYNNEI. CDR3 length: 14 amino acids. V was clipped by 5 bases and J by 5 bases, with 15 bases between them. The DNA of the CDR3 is TGTGCCAGCAGTACCGTGTCTTCAGATACTGAAGCTTTCTTT. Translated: CASSTVSSDTEAFF.

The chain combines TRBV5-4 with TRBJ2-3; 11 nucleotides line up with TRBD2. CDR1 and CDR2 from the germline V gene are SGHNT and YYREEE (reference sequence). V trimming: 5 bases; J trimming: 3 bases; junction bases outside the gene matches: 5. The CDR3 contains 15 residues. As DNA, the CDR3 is TGTGCCAGCAGATTTAGCGGGGGGGCTACAGATACGCAGTATTTT. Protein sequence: CASRFSGGATDTQYF.

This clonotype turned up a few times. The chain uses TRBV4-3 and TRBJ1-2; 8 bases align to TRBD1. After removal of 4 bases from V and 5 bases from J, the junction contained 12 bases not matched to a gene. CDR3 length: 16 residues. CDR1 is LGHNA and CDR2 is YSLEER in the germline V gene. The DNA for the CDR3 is TGCGCCAGCAGCCCCAACGGGGCAGGGGGCAAATATGGCTACACCTTC. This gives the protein CASSPNGAGGKYGYTF.

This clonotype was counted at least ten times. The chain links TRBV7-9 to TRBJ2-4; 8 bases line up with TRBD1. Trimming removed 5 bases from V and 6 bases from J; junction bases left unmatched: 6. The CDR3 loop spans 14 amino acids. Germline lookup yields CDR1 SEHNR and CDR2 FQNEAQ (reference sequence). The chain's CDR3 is CASSATGQANIQYF. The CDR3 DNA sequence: TGTGCCAGCAGCGCTACGGGACAGGCAAACATTCAGTACTTC.

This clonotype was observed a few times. The CDR3: CASRGTSRYNEQFF. Written as DNA, the CDR3 is TGTGCCAGCAGAGGGACTAGTCGCTACAATGAGCAGTTCTTC. The J gene is TRBJ2-1, the V gene TRBV2; TRBD2 aligns across 8 bases. The ends lost 6 bases at V and 3 bases at J; junction bases unmatched: 4. Germline values: CDR1 SNHLY, CDR2 FYNNEI. CDR3 length: 14 amino acids. Full variable domain (outside the CDR3, taken from reference TRBV2 and TRBJ2-1): EPEVTQTPSHQVTQMGQEVILRCVPISNHLYFYWYRQILGQKVEFLVSFYNNEISEKSEIFDDQFSVERPDGSNFTLKIRSTKLEDSAMYFCASRGTSRYNEQFFGPGTRLTVL.

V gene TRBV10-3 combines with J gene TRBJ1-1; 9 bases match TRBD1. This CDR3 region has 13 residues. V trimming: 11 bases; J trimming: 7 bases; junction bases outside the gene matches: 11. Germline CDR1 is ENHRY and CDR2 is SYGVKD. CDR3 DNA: TGTGCCGTAGAATCGGGACAGGGCCTTGAAGCTTTCTTT. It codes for CAVESGQGLEAFF.

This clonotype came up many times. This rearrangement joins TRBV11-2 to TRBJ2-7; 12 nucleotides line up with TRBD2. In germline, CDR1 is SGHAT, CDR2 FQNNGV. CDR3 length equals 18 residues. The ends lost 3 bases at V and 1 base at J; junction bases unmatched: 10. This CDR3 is CASSFWTSGASYSYEQYF. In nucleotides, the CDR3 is TGTGCCAGCAGCTTCTGGACTAGCGGGGCCTCCTATTCCTACGAGCAGTACTTC.

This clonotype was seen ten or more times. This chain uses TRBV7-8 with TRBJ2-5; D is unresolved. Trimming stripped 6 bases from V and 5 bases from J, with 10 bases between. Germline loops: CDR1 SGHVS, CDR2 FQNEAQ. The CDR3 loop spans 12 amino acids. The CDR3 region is CASRNVWETQYF. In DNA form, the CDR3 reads TGTGCCAGCAGGAACGTCTGGGAGACCCAGTACTTC.

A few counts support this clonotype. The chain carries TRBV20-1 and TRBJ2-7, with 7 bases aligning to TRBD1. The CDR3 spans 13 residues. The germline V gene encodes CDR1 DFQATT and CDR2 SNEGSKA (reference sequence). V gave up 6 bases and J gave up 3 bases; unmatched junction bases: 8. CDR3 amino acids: CSARQGFVYEQYF. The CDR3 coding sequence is TGCAGTGCACGACAGGGTTTTGTCTACGAGCAGTACTTC.

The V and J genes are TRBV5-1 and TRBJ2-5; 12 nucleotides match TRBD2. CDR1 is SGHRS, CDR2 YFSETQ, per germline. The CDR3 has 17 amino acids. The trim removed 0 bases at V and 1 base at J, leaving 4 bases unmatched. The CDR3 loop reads CASSLGQLAGGQETQYF. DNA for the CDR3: TGCGCCAGCAGCTTGGGCCAACTAGCGGGGGGCCAAGAGACCCAGTACTTC.